This is a list of T cell receptor beta chains from one sample in a study of patients and donors after allogeneic stem cell transplantation. From the RT-PCR reads, TCRdb called clonotypes with MiXCR, one entry per CDR3 protein. The table lists more than 850,000 distinct CDR3 sequences, around 17% of them singletons, with 6% in the top ten. The sample consisted of blood, either unsorted or a sorted T cell fraction (not recorded which). These receptors were obtained from a human donor who was either an allogeneic HSCT recipient or a stem cell or donor lymphocyte infusion donor (not recorded which). It is not recorded whose cells these are; they may come from a transplant donor. CDR3s include the opening cysteine and the closing phenylalanine or tryptophan. Fields, in order: V gene, clone size, J gene, D gene, CDR3 DNA, CDR3 protein. D genes are given only for firm matches. Rows give clone size only sometimes, using once, few, many, or a class for an expanded clone.

v_gene: TRBV18; abundance: .; j_gene: TRBJ2-1; d_gene: .; CDR3nt: TGTGCCAGCTCTCCAAATGGGGGGCTACTCAATGAGCAGTTCTTC; CDR3aa: CASSPNGGLLNEQFF
v_gene: TRBV18; abundance: few; j_gene: TRBJ1-2; d_gene: .; CDR3nt: TGTGCCAGCTCACAACAGGGCGTCTATGGCTACACCTTC; CDR3aa: CASSQQGVYGYTF
v_gene: TRBV19; abundance: few; j_gene: TRBJ1-1; d_gene: .; CDR3nt: TGTGCCAGTAGCACACAGGGAGGAGTGGAAGAAGCTTTCTTT; CDR3aa: CASSTQGGVEEAFF
v_gene: TRBV3-1; abundance: many; j_gene: TRBJ1-1; d_gene: .; CDR3nt: TGTGCCAGCAGCCAAGATAAGGGGAACACTGAAGCTTTCTTT; CDR3aa: CASSQDKGNTEAFF
v_gene: TRBV5-1; abundance: .; j_gene: TRBJ2-6; d_gene: .; CDR3nt: TGCGCCAGCAGGGAGGACGACAGGTCTTCCGTCCTGACTTTC; CDR3aa: CASREDDRSSVLTF
v_gene: TRBV12-3/TRBV12-4; abundance: .; j_gene: TRBJ1-1; d_gene: .; CDR3nt: TGTGCCAGCAGTTTACCTATCGTAACTGAAGCTTTCTTT; CDR3aa: CASSLPIVTEAFF
v_gene: TRBV20-1; abundance: .; j_gene: TRBJ1-1; d_gene: .; CDR3nt: TGCAGTGCGGAGGGCAGGAGGACTGAAGCTTTCTTT; CDR3aa: CSAEGRRTEAFF
v_gene: TRBV7-2; abundance: .; j_gene: TRBJ1-2; d_gene: .; CDR3nt: TGTGCCAGCAGCTTAGGTGCCACGCGAGGGTATGGCTACACCTTC; CDR3aa: CASSLGATRGYGYTF
v_gene: TRBV2; abundance: .; j_gene: TRBJ2-3; d_gene: .; CDR3nt: TGTGCCAGCTGGGGGACCACAGATACGCAGTATTTT; CDR3aa: CASWGTTDTQYF
v_gene: TRBV4-3; abundance: few; j_gene: TRBJ1-4; d_gene: .; CDR3nt: TGCGCCAGCAGCCAAGGGCATCGACAGGCCGAAAAACTGTTTTTT; CDR3aa: CASSQGHRQAEKLFF
v_gene: TRBV12-3/TRBV12-4; abundance: many; j_gene: TRBJ2-7; d_gene: .; CDR3nt: TGTGCCAGCAGTTCCGGGGGTTCTATGTACGAGCAGTACTTC; CDR3aa: CASSSGGSMYEQYF
v_gene: TRBV20-1; abundance: .; j_gene: TRBJ2-3; d_gene: .; CDR3nt: TGCAGTGCTAGTCTGGTCGGGGCGGGAGATACGCAGTATTTT; CDR3aa: CSASLVGAGDTQYF
v_gene: TRBV12-3/TRBV12-4; abundance: many; j_gene: TRBJ2-2; d_gene: .; CDR3nt: TGTGCCAGCAGCGGGGCGGAGAGGAACGCCGGGGAGCTGTTTTTT; CDR3aa: CASSGAERNAGELFF
v_gene: TRBV5-6; abundance: few; j_gene: TRBJ1-2; d_gene: TRBD1; CDR3nt: TGTGCCAGCAGCCCTGAAGACAGGGGGCAAGGGGGCTACACCTTC; CDR3aa: CASSPEDRGQGGYTF
v_gene: TRBV11-1; abundance: .; j_gene: TRBJ2-1; d_gene: .; CDR3nt: TGTGCCAGCAGCTCGCAAGGGGCTAGGGCGGCGTACAATGAGCAGTTCTTC; CDR3aa: CASSSQGARAAYNEQFF
v_gene: TRBV5-1; abundance: few; j_gene: TRBJ2-1; d_gene: .; CDR3nt: TGCGCCAGCAGCTCGGGACTGGAGCGGGCCTACAATGAGCAGTTCTTC; CDR3aa: CASSSGLERAYNEQFF
v_gene: TRBV4-1; abundance: few; j_gene: TRBJ2-7; d_gene: .; CDR3nt: TGCGCCAGCAGCCAAGATGGCGGGGACGGAGGGGAGCAGTACTTC; CDR3aa: CASSQDGGDGGEQYF
v_gene: TRBV5-6; abundance: few; j_gene: TRBJ1-4; d_gene: TRBD1; CDR3nt: TGTGCCAGCAGCTTGGCCGGACAGGGGATAACTAATGAAAAACTGTTTTTT; CDR3aa: CASSLAGQGITNEKLFF
v_gene: TRBV4-3; abundance: .; j_gene: TRBJ1-5; d_gene: .; CDR3nt: TGCGCCAGCAGCCAAGAATCGGGGGCCCGCAATCAGCCCCAGCATTTT; CDR3aa: CASSQESGARNQPQHF
v_gene: TRBV6-1; abundance: .; j_gene: TRBJ2-3; d_gene: .; CDR3nt: TGTGCCAGCAGGAACCCGGGGACAGATACGCAGTATTTT; CDR3aa: CASRNPGTDTQYF
v_gene: TRBV12-3/TRBV12-4; abundance: few; j_gene: TRBJ2-1; d_gene: TRBD2; CDR3nt: TGTGCCAGCAGGAAGGGACTAGCGGGGAATGAGCAGTTCTTC; CDR3aa: CASRKGLAGNEQFF
v_gene: TRBV5-1; abundance: few; j_gene: TRBJ1-3; d_gene: .; CDR3nt: TGCGCCAGCAGCCTTGGAGGAGGTAACTCTGGAAACACCATATATTTT; CDR3aa: CASSLGGGNSGNTIYF
v_gene: TRBV7-3; abundance: .; j_gene: TRBJ1-5; d_gene: TRBD1; CDR3nt: TGTGCCAGCAGCTTGGATACCTGGACAGGGGAGAATCAGCCCCAGCATTTT; CDR3aa: CASSLDTWTGENQPQHF
v_gene: TRBV24-1; abundance: .; j_gene: TRBJ1-5; d_gene: .; CDR3nt: TGTGCCACCAGTGAGGGCCAGGGCTATCAGCCCCAGCATTTT; CDR3aa: CATSEGQGYQPQHF
v_gene: TRBV20-1; abundance: .; j_gene: TRBJ2-7; d_gene: TRBD1; CDR3nt: TGCAGTGCCACAACCAGACGGACAGGGGGCCTCTACGAGCAGTACTTC; CDR3aa: CSATTRRTGGLYEQYF
v_gene: TRBV6-5; abundance: few; j_gene: TRBJ2-7; d_gene: TRBD2; CDR3nt: TGTGCCAGCAGTTACTCGTCCCCCAGACTAGCGGTTCACCACGAGCAGTACTTC; CDR3aa: CASSYSSPRLAVHHEQYF
v_gene: TRBV5-1; abundance: many; j_gene: TRBJ1-5; d_gene: .; CDR3nt: TGCGCCAGCAGCTTGGACAGCCTTAGCAATCAGCCCCAGCATTTT; CDR3aa: CASSLDSLSNQPQHF
v_gene: TRBV11-1; abundance: .; j_gene: TRBJ2-6; d_gene: .; CDR3nt: TGTGCCAGCAGCTTGCAATCTCGTGGGGCCAACGTCCTGACTTTC; CDR3aa: CASSLQSRGANVLTF
v_gene: TRBV13; abundance: .; j_gene: TRBJ2-7; d_gene: .; CDR3nt: TGTGCCAGCAGCCGACAGGCGAATCCCTACGAGCAGTACTTC; CDR3aa: CASSRQANPYEQYF
v_gene: TRBV12-3/TRBV12-4; abundance: few; j_gene: TRBJ2-7; d_gene: TRBD2; CDR3nt: TGTGCCAGCAGTTTTCTAGCGGGAGAGACTCCCTACGAGCAGTACTTC; CDR3aa: CASSFLAGETPYEQYF
v_gene: TRBV15; abundance: few; j_gene: TRBJ2-5; d_gene: TRBD2; CDR3nt: TGTGCCACCAGCAGAGATAAGTCTAGCGGGATATTAGAGACCCAGTACTTC; CDR3aa: CATSRDKSSGILETQYF
v_gene: TRBV15; abundance: many; j_gene: TRBJ1-5; d_gene: .; CDR3nt: TGTGCCACCAGCAGCCACCGGGACGGGAATCAGCCCCAGCATTTT; CDR3aa: CATSSHRDGNQPQHF
v_gene: TRBV4-3; abundance: .; j_gene: TRBJ2-1; d_gene: .; CDR3nt: TGCGCCAGCAGCCAAAGGTCCAAATACAATGAGCAGTTCTTC; CDR3aa: CASSQRSKYNEQFF
v_gene: TRBV24-1; abundance: .; j_gene: TRBJ2-3; d_gene: TRBD1; CDR3nt: TGTGCCACCAGTGATTTATCCCCAGGGGGAGCCGCAGATACGCAGTATTTT; CDR3aa: CATSDLSPGGAADTQYF
v_gene: TRBV5-1; abundance: few; j_gene: TRBJ2-1; d_gene: TRBD2; CDR3nt: TGCGCCAGCAGCTTGGTAGCGGGGGGCATTTCCAATGAGCAGTTCTTC; CDR3aa: CASSLVAGGISNEQFF
v_gene: TRBV7-9; abundance: few; j_gene: TRBJ2-5; d_gene: .; CDR3nt: TGTGCCAGCAGCGGGGCGGGGACAGAGTACTTC; CDR3aa: CASSGAGTEYF
v_gene: TRBV2; abundance: .; j_gene: TRBJ2-5; d_gene: .; CDR3nt: TGTGCCAGCAGCTGGACAGAAAGGACCCAGTACTTC; CDR3aa: CASSWTERTQYF